This TCR beta chain was captured by sequencing in a study of beta chain features in type 1 diabetes listed by TCRdb under 2018. Notes on the research overall: Mean age, gender distribution, total cell number and subset yield were not different between patients and healthy donors. Across all samples, roughly 110,000,000 sorted cells were examined, and cell number per subset correlated strongly with RNA yield. Regulatory and stem cell-like memory subsets were obtained from only 8 patients and about eight healthy donors, while naive and central memory subsets were obtained from all 28 donors. In the study, recently diagnosed type 1 diabetes patients and matched healthy donors were compared on the TCRB repertoires of their sorted circulating CD4+ T cell subsets. General study outcomes and caveats: At VDJ recombination sites, type 1 diabetes patients had fewer insertions and more deleted nucleotides, which implies abnormalities in thymic rearrangement. Naive, central memory and regulatory TCRB repertoires appeared to be more similar among patients than among healthy donors. In all four CD4+ subsets, TCRB CDR3 length was moderately but significantly shorter in type 1 diabetes patients. Because cDNA was sequenced instead of genomic DNA, highly expressing activated cells could be over-represented, though the groups showed no difference in activation or CD3 levels. Because small numbers of individuals were included in the HLA sub-analyses, any influence of HLA type on TCRB rearrangement was left unresolved. PCR might favor shorter templates, but patient and control samples were amplified and corrected together, so any skew would affect both groups equally.

Only one count was recorded for this clone. Its antigen is still unknown. Base qualities are not recorded, but no much larger clone differs from it by a single base. A single peripheral blood draw of about 116 mL on average was collected from each donor into heparinised tubes. A BD FACSAria II and a panel including CD45RO, CCR7, CD25, CD127, CD95 and CD27 were used to sort naive, central memory, regulatory and stem cell-like memory CD4+ T cells. A purity above 95% was achieved for all sorted populations. PBMCs were isolated immediately by Lymphoprep density gradient centrifugation and stained directly without culture. To minimize batch effects, samples were stained and sorted in pairs, one healthy donor with one patient per experiment. CDR3 length: 15 amino acids, cysteine to phenylalanine. CDR3 DNA is the only sequence kept; it has 45 bases, read in frame from the first base. V lost 6 bases and J lost 0 bases, and the count of bases not matched to a germline gene is 6. The germline V gene supplies CDR1 MDHEN and CDR2 SYDVKM.

The entire isolated RNA was reverse transcribed using the High Capacity cDNA Reverse Transcription Kit, and thus expressed TCRB transcripts were sequenced. Deep immunoSEQ sequencing was applied to naive, central memory and regulatory T cell samples, giving an average of roughly 3.3 million total reads per sample. Sorted cells were lysed in RLT buffer and RNA was extracted with DNase-treated RNeasy Micro or Mini kits, depending on cell number. To prevent cross-contamination, each cell subset was processed individually, whereas patient and healthy donor samples were processed jointly. TCRB sequences were amplified from cDNA with the immunoSEQ multiplex PCR, producing 87-bp fragments spanning the CDR3 region. Sequencing of the amplicons was performed on the Illumina HiSeq platform. The authors' analysis ran thus. PCR bias was corrected computationally using synthetic template baselines, and reads within Hamming distance 2 were collapsed, with unmergeable singletons discarded. Reads were aligned to IMGT to assign V, D and J genes, CDR3 length, and insertions or deletions at six rearrangement sites. Clonotype counts were normalized to sorted cell number within each subset before computing true diversity and Gini coefficients with the tcR R package. Repertoire sharing was quantified using the overlap coefficient calculated on TCRB nucleotide sequences. As a proxy for the pre-selection repertoire, out-of-frame TCRB sequences from naive cells were analyzed. Not all clones reach the TCRdb copy of this immuneACCESS table, which keeps in-frame sequences only. Checked studies attribute under half of the gap to unresolved V genes and leave the rest unexplained. That table supplies the V and J calls and clone size; D and trimming were determined from the DNA. For this sample there are a few hundred thousand clones; roughly 21% appear just once. The ten largest account for around 0.03% of the sample.

Input material: naive CD4+ T cells from blood. The cell subset or site label on this specimen signifies: true naive CD4+ T cells. This sequence originates from a woman in her thirties or forties with type 1 diabetes. Recombination joined TRBV28 with TRBJ1-1; TRBD1 agrees with 8 junctional bases. The CDR3 amino acid sequence is: CASRNWDRMNTEAFF. The DNA reads as follows: TGTGCCAGCAGAAACTGGGACAGGATGAACACTGAAGCTTTCTTT.